This TCR beta chain emerged from a study of T cell repertoires in cytomegalovirus infection. At the level of the study: Used in the study were CMV epitopes, some recently identified and HLA-C-restricted, others well-studied and HLA-B-restricted. Both a matching HLA type and CMV infection were indicated by public TCR beta signatures.

Regarding this clonotype: Its antigen is unidentified.

In germline, CDR1 is KGHDR, CDR2 SFDVKD. This CDR3 spans 16 amino acids. J was trimmed by 7 bases and V by 3 bases; bases with no gene match: 7. One entry per CDR3 protein, called by TCRdb with MiXCR from the reads. The table has some 590,000 distinct CDR3 sequences, around 40% seen once; the top ten hold around 48%. Study observations and caveats: Cumulative public TCR beta family frequency identified CMV carriers with the relevant HLA.

The sample here was cultured PBMCs, taken from culture after CMV antigen stimulation. The chain uses TRBV24-1 and TRBJ2-1; 11 bases fit TRBD2. The sequence was obtained from a human donor in good health (CMV status not recorded). Some clones in this sample may be carry-over from other donors' samples. CDR3 DNA: TGTGCCACCAGTGATCCCACTAGCGGGAGCTTGAATGAGCAGTTCTTC. Translating gives CATSDPTSGSLNEQFF.